The present T cell receptor (beta chain) was sequenced within a study of early T cells in non-severe SARS-CoV-2 infection (dated by TCRdb to about 2021). As for the study more broadly: TCR sequencing used bulk RNA from unsorted whole blood, so alpha and beta chains could not be paired.

This clonotype has ten or more counts. There is no known antigen for this receptor. Base quality data are lacking; no much larger clone is found one base away. General findings and caveats noted by the study authors: VDJdb matching was skewed toward anti-spike CD8 responses, so virus-specific expansions were likely underestimated and private and CD4 specificities were missed.

From the cysteine up to the phenylalanine, the CDR3 has a length of 15 residues. CDR3 DNA is the only sequence kept; it has 45 bases, read in frame from the first base. V loses 0 bases of germline sequence and J loses 0 bases, and the interval between the two ends is 7 bases. CDR1 and CDR2 were assigned from the germline V gene (reference sequence) as SGHKS and YYEKEE. The library was obtained by 5' RACE. Instrument used: NextSeq 500. In the TCR library protocol, unique molecular identifiers were attached to individual cDNA molecules to correct for PCR bias and sequencing error. Both TCR alpha and beta chains were sequenced, and tight co-correlation was observed between alpha and beta sequence abundances in each sample. Under the source paper's analysis protocol: V gene, J gene and CDR3 annotation of TCR sequences was performed with Decombinator V4. Expanded TCRs were defined as changing significantly between any two time points under a Poisson model with p below 0.0001. TCR abundances were normalised to the total number of TCRs sequenced per sample and were expressed as counts per million. TRAV1-2 paired with TRAJ12, TRAJ20 or TRAJ33 defined MAIT TCRs, while TRAV10 paired with TRAJ18 defined iNKT TCRs. VDJdb, accessed 1 November 2021, was searched for CMV, EBV and SARS-CoV-2 annotated TCRs, with TCRs annotated for multiple antigens excluded. The raw public reads went through TCRdb reprocessing: fastp at Q25, MiXCR clone calling, in-frame beta chains kept. Each record represents a unique CDR3 protein, reported with the most common genes and DNA among its rows. TCRdb, not the original authors, processed these V and J calls. The sample records some 40,000 distinct CDR3 sequences, around 4.6% of which are singletons. The ten top clones hold around 15% of the sample.

This was a case-control study nested in a cohort of healthcare workers in London, UK, who had nasopharyngeal swab PCR tests and blood samples taken every week. Healthcare workers were enrolled in the week of the UK lockdown, from 23 to 31 March 2020, and were followed every week for up to roughly 15 weeks. The sample consisted of whole blood. The clonotype comes from an adult who was a healthcare worker with PCR-confirmed SARS-CoV-2 infection or an uninfected control (not recorded which). The sequence joins TRBV5-5 to TRBJ2-1; the D region is possibly TRBD1 or TRBD2, each matching across 6 bases. Here the CDR3 is given as CASSLEGGSYNEQFF. The base sequence is TGTGCCAGCAGCTTGGAGGGGGGCTCCTACAATGAGCAGTTCTTC.